The clone carrying this T cell receptor beta chain occurred once. Its antigen is currently unknown. With 4 bases clipped from V and 5 bases from J, the junction kept 10 bases outside the gene matches. The CDR3 contains 15 residues. The germline CDR1 and CDR2 sequences are LGHNA and YNFKEQ. Only in-frame clones appear in the TCRdb table, and some are missing; sequencing was by immunoSEQ multiplex PCR. The sample holds under 150,000 clones, 80% to 95% seen once. This specimen belongs to a study of graft-versus-host responses after intestinal transplantation. Study information: Each recipient received a multivisceral, liver-intestinal, or isolated intestinal graft. Every recipient underwent anti-thymocyte globulin induction, then tacrolimus and steroids for 3 to 4 years. Study findings and constraints: GvH clones turned up in recipient marrow; some had shown up first in ileum or blood. Those patients showing graft-donor T cell macrochimerism displayed high graft-versus-host to host-versus-graft clonal ratios in allografts.

Sample: unstimulated CD4+ T cells sorted from spleen or lymph node cells, taken before intestinal transplant. The chain links TRBV4-2 to TRBJ1-1, with 7 bases matching TRBD1. The source is a human donor who received an intestinal transplant. The DNA of the CDR3 is TGTGCCAGCAGCCTCGAAGGGCAGGGGGAGACTGAAGCTTTCTTT. Its protein product is CASSLEGQGETEAFF.